The T cell receptor beta chain under discussion was sequenced for a study of beta chain features in type 1 diabetes. Expressed TCRB transcripts were sequenced because the entire RNA isolate underwent reverse transcription. Assay used: immunoSEQ multiplex PCR; TCRdb lists only in-frame clones, some missing. Of a few hundred thousand clones in the sample, over 12% were seen once. Comment on this clone: What it binds is not known.

Study conclusions and caveats: Cells that show high TCR expression could be over-represented by cDNA sequencing. TCRB CDR3s from Type 1 diabetes patients were moderately but significantly shorter in all four CD4+ subsets.

The CDR3 length is 11 residues. Per the germline V gene, CDR1 is MNHNS and CDR2 is SASEGT. V lost 5 bases and J lost 4, with 3 bases in between. J is TRBJ2-1 and V is TRBV6-1; D not resolved. The sequence came from a woman aged 18-29 years in good health. Sequencing was performed on naive CD4+ T cells from blood. The CDR3 DNA follows: TGTGCCAGCAGTCAATACAATGAGCAGTTCTTC. Protein: CASSQYNEQFF.